The 29 T cell receptor beta chains below were found in one sample sequenced in a study of shared T cell receptors in the human thymus. Generated by immunoSEQ multiplex PCR, the TCRdb table keeps only in-frame clones and is missing some. This sample yields some 700,000 clones, of which roughly 88% are seen a single time; around 0.0094% belongs to the top ten. The same specimen was also included in a second study, on human thymus T cells.

Sequenced material: thymocytes. The receptors come from a girl less than two years old with a congenital heart defect.

This chain connects TRBV5-6 to TRBJ2-1; 9 nucleotides align to TRBD1. The germline CDR1 and CDR2 sequences are SGHDT and YYEEEE. J lost 7 bases, V lost 2 bases, and 7 bases had no gene match. The CDR3 totals 15 residues. As DNA, the CDR3 is TGTGCCAGCAGCTTTCTACAGGGGGCTGGGAATGAGCAGTTCTTC. This encodes CASSFLQGAGNEQFF.

The rearrangement links TRBV4-1 to TRBJ2-2; possibly TRBD2 for D (6 bases). The V gene's germline CDR1 is MGHRA and CDR2 YSYEKL. V was shortened by 3 bases and J by 6 bases, with 20 bases between the two germline ends. The CDR3 is made up of 17 amino acids. The CDR3 DNA reads TGCGCCAGCAGCCATAAAGGGAGGCCGAGGATCGCCGGGGAGCTGTTTTTT. Translation gives CASSHKGRPRIAGELFF.

The chain employs TRBV4-3 and TRBJ1-6; D call uncertain. Germline-derived CDR1 and CDR2 are LGHNA and YSLEER. CDR3 length: 16 residues. V lost 0 bases, J lost 7 bases, and 13 bases lay in between. CDR3 nucleotide sequence: TGCGCCAGCAGCCAAGATAACCGGAGTACAAATTCACCCCTCCACTTT. Translation: CASSQDNRSTNSPLHF.

V gene TRBV29-1 combines with J gene TRBJ1-1; 7 bases align to TRBD1. The V and J ends lost 4 bases and 1 base, in that order; junction bases with no gene match: 3. Looked up from germline, CDR1 is SQVTM and CDR2 is ANQGSEA. CDR3 length: 13 residues. The CDR3 sequence is CSVGGTANTEAFF. CDR3 bases: TGCAGCGTTGGTGGGACAGCGAACACTGAAGCTTTCTTT.

The V and J genes are TRBV19 and TRBJ1-1; tentative D call: TRBD1 (5 bases). CDR1 and CDR2 (germline): LNHDA, SQIVND (reference sequence). The germline V and J ends were trimmed by 4 bases and 1 base, with 16 bases remaining between them. The CDR3 spans 16 residues. For the CDR3, the DNA is TGTGCCAGTAGTACGGGGGTGGAGGGCCGGAACACTGAAGCTTTCTTT. Protein sequence: CASSTGVEGRNTEAFF.

CDR3 bases: TGCGCCAGCAGCTTGGTCTGTCAGGGGTTCGACGAGCAGTACTTC. This translates into CASSLVCQGFDEQYF. The gene calls are TRBV5-1 and TRBJ2-7, with D possibly being TRBD1 (6 bases). The germline V and J ends were trimmed by 0 bases and 5 bases, with 15 bases remaining between them. There are 15 residues in the CDR3. Germline values: CDR1 SGHRS, CDR2 YFSETQ. Supplemented by reference TRBV5-1 and TRBJ2-7, the full variable domain reads KAGVTQTPRYLIKTRGQQVTLSCSPISGHRSVSWYQQTPGQGLQFLFEYFSETQRNKGNFPGRFSGRQFSNSRSEMNVSTLELGDSALYLCASSLVCQGFDEQYFGPGTRLTVT.

This clone was seen only a few times. The chain carries TRBV12-5 and TRBJ2-7; tentatively, D is TRBD2 (7 bases). V shed 7 bases and J shed 5 bases, with 33 bases lying between them. CDR3 size: 19 residues. Germline V gives CDR1 LGHNT, CDR2 FRNRAP. The CDR3: CASAPGDGEGETSKDEQYF. CDR3 DNA: TGTGCTAGTGCTCCGGGTGATGGGGAGGGGGAAACAAGTAAAGACGAGCAGTACTTC.

This sequence joins TRBV5-4 and TRBJ2-7; the match to TRBD2 covers 8 bases. V was clipped by 4 bases and J by 3 bases; unmatched bases: 12. Germline values: CDR1 SGHNT, CDR2 YYREEE (reference sequence). The CDR3 runs to 16 residues. CDR3 amino acids: CASSPAQRGWVYEQYF. DNA for the CDR3: TGTGCCAGCAGCCCAGCTCAGCGGGGGTGGGTCTACGAGCAGTACTTC.

The chain carries TRBV5-1 and TRBJ1-1; D is undetermined. The V end lost 5 bases, the J end lost 1 base, and 9 bases lay between the germline ends. This CDR3 is 13 amino acids long. In germline, CDR1 is SGHRS, CDR2 YFSETQ. The CDR3 region has the DNA TGCGCCAGCAGACTAGGGTGGAACACTGAAGCTTTCTTT. It is translated as CASRLGWNTEAFF.

The sample holds a few counts of this clone. The V call is TRBV30, the J call TRBJ2-7; TRBD2 might be the D (5 bases). Trimming left V 0 bases short and J 5 bases short, with 20 bases between. Looked up from germline, CDR1 is GTSNPN and CDR2 is SVGIG (reference sequence). The CDR3 has 16 residues. Here the CDR3 reads CAWSVIVRAQADEQYF. The CDR3 DNA follows: TGTGCCTGGAGTGTAATCGTCCGGGCCCAAGCGGACGAGCAGTACTTC.

This clone was found once. The V gene is TRBV6-1, the J gene TRBJ2-7, with D perhaps TRBD1 (6 bases). With 1 base removed from V and 2 bases from J, the gap between germline ends came to 15 bases. The CDR3 is 16 amino acids. Germline CDR1 and CDR2: MNHNS and SASEGT. The CDR3 nucleotides read TGTGCCAGCAGTGAAGGTGGGCAGGGGTGGACCTACGAGCAGTACTTC. The encoded protein is CASSEGGQGWTYEQYF.

V gene TRBV9 combines with J gene TRBJ1-2; TRBD1 matches at 9 bases. Trimming cost V 3 bases and J 6 bases; bases outside gene matches: 12. CDR1 and CDR2 (germline): SGDLS, YYNGEE. The CDR3 is made up of 16 amino acids. The DNA of the CDR3 is TGTGCCAGCAGCGCACCGCGGGGACAGGGAGAGAATGGCTACACCTTC. Translation: CASSAPRGQGENGYTF.

The rearrangement joins TRBV6-1 to TRBJ1-2; 7 positions agree with TRBD1. Trimming took 4 bases from V and 2 from J; bases not matched to a gene: 4. Per germline, CDR1 MNHNS and CDR2 SASEGT. The CDR3 totals 14 residues. This CDR3 reads CASSVTGLNYGYTF. DNA for the CDR3: TGTGCCAGCAGTGTGACAGGGTTGAACTATGGCTACACCTTC.

This chain links TRBV4-1 with TRBJ2-5; 7 bases map to TRBD2. The junction had 10 bases not matched to a gene; V was cut back by 5 bases and J by 4 bases. Germline V gene data show CDR1 as MGHRA and CDR2 as YSYEKL. The CDR3 has 15 amino acids. This CDR3 is CASSGTAGRRETQYF. DNA of the CDR3: TGCGCCAGCAGCGGAACAGCGGGACGCCGAGAGACCCAGTACTTC.

The V call is TRBV25-1, the J call TRBJ2-1; D unresolved. Trimming stripped 7 bases from V and 0 bases from J, with 7 bases between. Germline V gene lookup returns CDR1 MGHDK and CDR2 SYGVNS. The CDR3 sequence is 13 residues long. The CDR3 protein is CASTSVSYNEQFF. The CDR3 nucleotides are TGTGCCAGCACTTCTGTCTCCTACAATGAGCAGTTCTTC.

The chain combines TRBV29-1 with TRBJ2-3; maybe TRBD1 (5 bases). V lost 5 bases to trimming and J lost 2 bases, with 8 bases between them. Germline CDR1 and CDR2: SQVTM and ANQGSEA. The CDR3 runs to 12 residues. In DNA form, the CDR3 reads TGCAGCGTTACCAGGGTCACAGATACGCAGTATTTT. It codes for CSVTRVTDTQYF.

The J gene is TRBJ1-4, the V gene TRBV14, with a weak D call TRBD1 (5 bases). Looked up from germline, CDR1 is SGHDN and CDR2 is FVKESK. V lost 0 bases and J 8 bases, leaving 13 bases between the germline ends. The CDR3 contains 15 residues. The CDR3 is CASSQDIGAREKLFF. CDR3 in DNA: TGTGCCAGCAGCCAAGATATAGGGGCGCGAGAAAAACTGTTTTTT.

This clone was counted between two and nine times. The CDR3 here is CASRDSSTF. In DNA form, the CDR3 reads TGTGCCAGCAGAGACAGTTCCACCTTC. The chain carries TRBV6-1 and TRBJ1-2; a possible D gene is TRBD1 (5 bases). From germline, CDR1 is MNHNS and CDR2 SASEGT. The length of the CDR3 is 9 residues. The germline V and J ends were trimmed by 6 bases and 13 bases, with 9 bases remaining between them.

This clone was counted a single time. This rearrangement joins TRBV2 to TRBJ2-1; TRBD2 aligns across 11 bases. Losses at the gene ends were 9 bases for V and 4 bases for J; bases not matched to a gene: 5. The CDR3 covers 14 residues. The V gene's germline CDR1 is SNHLY and CDR2 FYNNEI. The DNA for the CDR3 is TGTGCCAGGCAACTAGCGGGGGCATACAATGAGCAGTTCTTC. Its translation: CARQLAGAYNEQFF. The whole variable domain, filled in from reference TRBV2 and TRBJ2-1, reads EPEVTQTPSHQVTQMGQEVILRCVPISNHLYFYWYRQILGQKVEFLVSFYNNEISEKSEIFDDQFSVERPDGSNFTLKIRSTKLEDSAMYFCARQLAGAYNEQFFGPGTRLTVL.

This chain connects TRBV6-5 to TRBJ1-2; the D gene is possibly TRBD1 (6 bases). V was clipped by 6 bases and J by 2 bases, with 13 bases between them. Germline CDR1 reads MNHEY; CDR2 reads SVGAGI. This CDR3 has 14 amino acids. The CDR3 bases are TGTGCCAGCAGGGAACAGGGTTGGAACTATGGCTACACCTTC. Amino acids: CASREQGWNYGYTF.

As DNA, the CDR3 is TGTGCCAGCAGTTCAACAGGTACGGGTAATCAGCCCCAGCATTTT. Translating it yields CASSSTGTGNQPQHF. This chain joins TRBV6-5 and TRBJ1-5; D is perhaps TRBD1 (5 bases). Germline loops: CDR1 MNHEY, CDR2 SVGAGI. V lost 4 bases and J lost 4, with 14 bases in between. The CDR3 contains 15 residues.

J is TRBJ2-1 and V is TRBV5-1, with 11 bases lining up with TRBD2. The germline gives CDR1 SGHRS, CDR2 YFSETQ. V was pared by 4 bases and J by 5 bases, with 11 bases of the junction left unmatched. This CDR3 is 17 amino acids long. CDR3 coding DNA: TGCGCCAGCAGCCTAGAGCTAGCGGGGGGACACGACAATGAGCAGTTCTTC. Translating it yields CASSLELAGGHDNEQFF.

This clone was counted once. The V and J genes are TRBV7-9 and TRBJ1-2; 10 bases align to TRBD1. Germline CDR1 reads SEHNR; CDR2 reads FQNEAQ (reference sequence). The CDR3 covers 16 residues. V was clipped by 5 bases and J by 3 bases; unmatched bases: 9. The CDR3 loop is CASSVRQGAGDYGYTF. The CDR3, as DNA: TGTGCCAGCAGCGTAAGACAGGGGGCAGGGGACTATGGCTACACCTTC.

This chain connects TRBV7-9 to TRBJ1-3, with TRBD1 identical over 9 bases. The germline gives CDR1 SEHNR, CDR2 FQNEAQ (reference sequence). V lost 5 bases, J lost 2 bases, and 1 base stayed unmatched. CDR3 size: 14 residues. CDR3 in amino acids: CASSRTGAGNTIYF. The CDR3 bases are TGTGCCAGCAGCCGGACAGGGGCTGGAAACACCATATATTTT.

J is TRBJ1-1 and V is TRBV30; no clear D gene. The germline V and J ends were trimmed by 8 bases and 8 bases, with 15 bases remaining between them. This CDR3 comprises 11 residues. Germline V CDR1 and CDR2: GTSNPN, SVGIG (reference sequence). CDR3 in amino acids: CAQKSREEAFF. The CDR3 DNA sequence: TGTGCCCAAAAAAGTCGGGAAGAAGCTTTCTTT.

This chain connects TRBV14 to TRBJ2-2; possibly TRBD2 for D (6 bases). Looked up from germline, CDR1 is SGHDN and CDR2 is FVKESK. V lost 5 bases and J lost 5, with 24 bases in between. CDR3 size: 18 residues. CDR3 region: CASSCRDSGGDQTGELFF. DNA for the CDR3: TGTGCCAGCAGCTGCCGGGACTCGGGCGGGGACCAAACCGGGGAGCTGTTTTTT.

The chain couples TRBV7-6 to TRBJ1-2; unclear D gene. This CDR3 is 13 amino acids long. CDR1 and CDR2 from the germline V gene are SGHVS and FNYEAQ. V dropped 1 base and J dropped 5 bases, with 8 bases sitting between them. CDR3: CASSLGPIYGYTF. In DNA form, the CDR3 reads TGTGCCAGCAGCTTAGGGCCGATATATGGCTACACCTTC.

This clone was recorded only once. The V gene is TRBV19, the J gene TRBJ2-2; TRBD1 matches at 7 bases. Germline CDR1 and CDR2: LNHDA and SQIVND (reference sequence). V was clipped by 6 bases and J by 4 bases; unmatched bases: 14. The CDR3 is 17 amino acids. CDR3 sequence (DNA): TGTGCCAGTAGCGACTCAGGGGGTCCCTCAACCACCGGGGAGCTGTTTTTT. It codes for CASSDSGGPSTTGELFF.

This clone was recorded a few times. The rearrangement links TRBV6-1 to TRBJ2-3; weak D call: TRBD1 (6 bases). Germline V gives CDR1 MNHNS, CDR2 SASEGT. V was pared by 4 bases and J by 2 bases, with 16 bases between. The length of the CDR3 is 16 residues. The CDR3, as DNA: TGTGCCAGCAGTGTAAGTATAGACAGGACCACAGATACGCAGTATTTT. This translates into CASSVSIDRTTDTQYF.